This entry is about one T cell receptor (beta chain). This CDR3 is 13 amino acids long. Germline CDR1 is LNHDA and CDR2 is SQIVND (reference sequence). V gave up 9 bases and J gave up 11 bases; unmatched junction bases: 11. These data belong to a study of blood T cell repertoires in COVID-19. In the study overall: Sites across the United States, Italy and Spain contributed samples from acute and convalescent COVID-19. The analysed material was cDNA or gDNA that came from T cells, B-cell-depleted T cells, or PBMCs.

Authors' methods: Quantification of nucleated cells was approximated via reference gene primer amplification. Using immunoSEQ multiplex PCR, the repertoire was profiled, and TCRdb retains in-frame clones only, with some absent. V and J calls and clone size follow that table, whereas D and trimming were derived from the DNA. The table shows 200,000 to 250,000 clones, with more than 80% occurring only once. Seattle patients were enrolled while actively infected and followed longitudinally. The TCR was taken from a woman older than 75 with COVID-19, enrolled during active disease. V and J are TRBV19 and TRBJ1-3; the match to TRBD1 covers 9 bases. Sequencing was done on a sample of peripheral blood. CDR3 residues: CASGQGPGLPIYF. The CDR3 DNA follows: TGTGCCAGCGGACAGGGGCCGGGACTACCCATATATTTT.